This record concerns one T cell receptor (beta chain) sequence. The record originates from a study of blood T cell repertoires in COVID-19. Study details: Whether acute or convalescent, the COVID-19 samples came from the United States, Italy and Spain.

Profiled with immunoSEQ multiplex PCR; TCRdb holds only in-frame clones, not every one. The data show some 74,000 clones, less than 85% seen once. The source material was peripheral blood. The clonotype originates from a man in his 70s with active or convalescent COVID-19.

The CDR3: CASSSQGGGNIQYF. The CDR3, as DNA: TGCGCCAGCAGCTCACAGGGAGGGGGAAACATTCAGTACTTC. This rearrangement joins TRBV5-1 to TRBJ2-4; maybe TRBD2 (7 bases). Germline V gives CDR1 SGHRS, CDR2 YFSETQ. The V and J ends lost 3 bases and 6 bases respectively, with 13 bases between them. The CDR3 has 14 amino acids.